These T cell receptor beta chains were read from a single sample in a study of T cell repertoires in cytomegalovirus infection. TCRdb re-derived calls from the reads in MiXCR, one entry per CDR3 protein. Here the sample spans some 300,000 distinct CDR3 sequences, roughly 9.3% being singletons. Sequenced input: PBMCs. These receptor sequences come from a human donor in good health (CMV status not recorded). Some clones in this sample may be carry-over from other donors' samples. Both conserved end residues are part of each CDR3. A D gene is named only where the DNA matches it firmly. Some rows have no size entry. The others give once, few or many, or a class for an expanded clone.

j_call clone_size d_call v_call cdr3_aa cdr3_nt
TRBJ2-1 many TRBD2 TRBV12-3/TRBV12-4 CASRPLAGGPDNEQFF TGTGCCAGCAGACCCTTAGCGGGGGGGCCCGACAATGAGCAGTTCTTC
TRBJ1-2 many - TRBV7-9 CASSLPGQNYGYTF TGTGCCAGCAGCTTACCGGGGCAGAACTATGGCTACACCTTC
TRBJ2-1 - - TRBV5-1 CASSLGQQSYNEQFF TGCGCCAGCAGCTTGGGGCAGCAATCCTACAATGAGCAGTTCTTC
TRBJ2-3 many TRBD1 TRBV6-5 CASSLGQGAATDTQYF TGTGCCAGCAGTCTAGGACAGGGGGCAGCCACAGATACGCAGTATTTT
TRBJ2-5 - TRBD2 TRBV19 CASSIIPAGGQETQYF TGTGCCAGTAGTATAATCCCAGCGGGGGGTCAAGAGACCCAGTACTTC
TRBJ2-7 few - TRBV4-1 CASSQDPEESYEQYF TGCGCCAGCAGCCAAGATCCCGAGGAATCCTACGAGCAGTACTTC
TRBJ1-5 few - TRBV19 CASKGEVTGRNQPQHF TGTGCCAGTAAGGGAGAAGTTACAGGGCGGAATCAGCCCCAGCATTTT
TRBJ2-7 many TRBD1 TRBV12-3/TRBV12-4 CASSGDRSSYEQYF TGTGCCAGCAGTGGGGACAGAAGCTCCTACGAGCAGTACTTC
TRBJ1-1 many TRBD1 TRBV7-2 CASSFLPPSYDRGQRAFF TGTGCCAGCAGCTTCCTACCCCCTTCCTACGACAGGGGGCAACGAGCTTTCTTT
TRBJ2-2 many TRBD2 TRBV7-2 CASSWTSGGAGELFF TGTGCCAGCAGCTGGACTAGCGGGGGGGCCGGGGAGCTGTTTTTT
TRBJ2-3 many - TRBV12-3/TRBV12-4 CASSFKVRTDTQYF TGTGCCAGCAGTTTTAAGGTTCGCACAGATACGCAGTATTTT
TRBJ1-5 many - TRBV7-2 CASSDYSNQPQHF TGTGCCAGCAGTGATTATAGCAATCAGCCCCAGCATTTT
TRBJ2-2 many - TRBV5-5 CASSKNTVNTGELFF TGTGCCAGCAGCAAAAACACAGTGAACACCGGGGAGCTGTTTTTT
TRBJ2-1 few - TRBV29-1 CSVEYGAGYNEQFF TGCAGCGTTGAATACGGGGCCGGGTACAATGAGCAGTTCTTC
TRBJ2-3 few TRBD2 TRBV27 CASSKLPPASGGVTDTQYF TGTGCCAGCTCCAAACTCCCTCCAGCTAGCGGGGGGGTCACAGATACGCAGTATTTT
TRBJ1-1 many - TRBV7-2 CASSLSADEAFF TGTGCCAGCAGCTTATCGGCAGATGAAGCTTTCTTT
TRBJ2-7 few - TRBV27 CASSFRTGREQYF TGTGCCAGCAGTTTCCGTACAGGGCGCGAGCAGTACTTC
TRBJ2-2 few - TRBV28 CASKAGPDTGELFF TGTGCCAGCAAGGCGGGGCCAGACACCGGGGAGCTGTTTTTT
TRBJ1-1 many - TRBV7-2 CASSVQQDLNTEAFF TGTGCCAGCAGCGTACAACAGGATCTGAACACTGAAGCTTTCTTT
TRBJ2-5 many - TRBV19 CASSPGDLGTQYF TGTGCCAGTAGCCCGGGGGATTTGGGGACCCAGTACTTC
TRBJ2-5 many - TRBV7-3 CASSSEPQETQYF TGTGCCAGCAGCTCGGAACCCCAAGAGACCCAGTACTTC
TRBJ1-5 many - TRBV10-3 CAMGGGGPDQPQHF TGTGCCATGGGAGGAGGGGGGCCGGATCAGCCCCAGCATTTT
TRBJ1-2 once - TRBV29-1 CSVSEGIDYGYTF TGCAGCGTCTCAGAGGGGATCGACTATGGCTACACCTTC
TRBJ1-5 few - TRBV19 CASSNALQPQHF TGTGCCAGTAGCAATGCGCTACAGCCCCAGCATTTT
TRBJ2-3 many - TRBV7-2 CASSSGTYTDTQYF TGTGCCAGCAGCTCTGGAACCTACACAGATACGCAGTATTTT
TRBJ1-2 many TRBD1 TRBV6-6 CASSYQQGSGGYTF TGTGCCAGCAGTTACCAACAGGGGAGCGGTGGCTACACCTTC
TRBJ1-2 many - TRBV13 CASSLKQTSNYGYTF TGTGCCAGCAGCTTAAAGCAGACTAGCAACTATGGCTACACCTTC
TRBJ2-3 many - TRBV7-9 CASSPESTDTQYF TGTGCCAGCAGCCCGGAGTCCACAGATACGCAGTATTTT
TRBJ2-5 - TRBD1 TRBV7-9 CASSEPGQGKETQYF TGTGCCAGCAGCGAACCGGGACAGGGTAAAGAGACCCAGTACTTC
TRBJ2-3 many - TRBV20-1 CSARDLPFPGTDTQYF TGCAGTGCTAGAGATCTTCCTTTCCCCGGCACAGATACGCAGTATTTT
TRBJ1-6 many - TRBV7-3 CASSAQQNSPLHF TGTGCCAGCAGCGCCCAACAGAATTCACCCCTCCACTTT
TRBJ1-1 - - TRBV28 CASVQMDTEAFF TGTGCCAGCGTCCAGATGGACACTGAAGCTTTCTTT
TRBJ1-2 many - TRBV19 CASSGGAAFVAPAYGYTF TGTGCCAGTAGCGGTGGGGCGGCCTTTGTTGCGCCAGCATATGGCTACACCTTC
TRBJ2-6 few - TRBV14 CASSHLGVSSGANVLTF TGTGCCAGCAGCCACCTTGGAGTCTCCTCTGGGGCCAACGTCCTGACTTTC
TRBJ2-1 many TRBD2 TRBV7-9 CANPKPAGGHRNEQFF TGTGCCAACCCAAAGCCAGCGGGGGGGCATCGCAATGAGCAGTTCTTC
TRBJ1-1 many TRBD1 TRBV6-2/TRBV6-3 CASLGTAPTEAFF TGTGCCAGCTTGGGGACAGCCCCTACTGAAGCTTTCTTT
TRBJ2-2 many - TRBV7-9 CASSLEENTGELFF TGTGCCAGCAGCTTAGAGGAGAACACCGGGGAGCTGTTTTTT
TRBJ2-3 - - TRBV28 CASSSLQLTDTQYF TGTGCCAGCAGTTCGCTCCAGCTCACAGATACGCAGTATTTT
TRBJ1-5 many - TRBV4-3 CASSQRSQSNQPQHF TGCGCCAGCAGCCAAAGATCCCAGAGCAATCAGCCCCAGCATTTT
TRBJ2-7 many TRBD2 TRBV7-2 CASSLVASGGRSSYEQYF TGTGCCAGCAGCTTAGTGGCTAGCGGGGGCCGGAGCTCCTACGAGCAGTACTTC
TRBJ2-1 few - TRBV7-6 CASSLNPGEQFF TGTGCCAGCAGCTTAAATCCCGGGGAGCAGTTCTTC
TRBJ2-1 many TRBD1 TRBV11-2 CASSLGDSRDRGRLFF TGTGCCAGCAGCTTAGGAGATTCCCGGGACAGGGGAAGGTTGTTCTTC
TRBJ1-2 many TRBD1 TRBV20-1 CSVQGTSYGYTF TGCAGTGTACAGGGGACAAGTTACGGCTACACCTTC
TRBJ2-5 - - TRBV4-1 CASSLLLREETQYF TGCGCCAGCAGCCTACTCCTCAGGGAAGAGACCCAGTACTTC
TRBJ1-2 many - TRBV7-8 CASSLTRAGVWYGYTF TGTGCCAGCAGCTTAACAAGGGCAGGCGTCTGGTATGGCTACACCTTC
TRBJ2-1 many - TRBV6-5 CASSYVGGRGNEQFF TGTGCCAGCAGTTACGTGGGGGGCCGGGGCAATGAGCAGTTCTTC
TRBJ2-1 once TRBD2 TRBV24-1 CATSDFGGTSVHNEQFF TGTGCCACCAGTGATTTTGGGGGGACTAGCGTCCACAATGAGCAGTTCTTC
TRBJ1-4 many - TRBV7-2 CASSLGQLTTNEKLFF TGTGCCAGCAGCTTAGGACAGCTTACAACTAATGAAAAACTGTTTTTT
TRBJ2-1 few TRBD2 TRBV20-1 CSATSGGSSYNEQFF TGCAGTGCTACAAGCGGGGGGAGCTCCTACAATGAGCAGTTCTTC
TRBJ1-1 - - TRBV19 CASSIGERDTEAFF TGTGCCAGTAGTATAGGGGAAAGGGACACTGAAGCTTTCTTT
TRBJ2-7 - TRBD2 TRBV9 CASSGAGDSGVSEQYF TGTGCCAGCAGCGGCGCGGGAGATAGCGGGGTGAGCGAGCAGTACTTC
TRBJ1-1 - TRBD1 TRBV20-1 CSARDRGLTEAFF TGCAGTGCTCGGGACAGGGGATTGACTGAAGCTTTCTTT
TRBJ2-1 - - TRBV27 CASSELYNEQFF TGTGCCAGCAGTGAGTTGTACAATGAGCAGTTCTTC
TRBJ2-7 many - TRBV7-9 CASMDSYEQYF TGTGCCTCCATGGACAGCTACGAGCAGTACTTC
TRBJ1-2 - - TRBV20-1 CSATDAGGGYTF TGCAGTGCTACAGACGCGGGGGGAGGCTACACCTTC